This T cell receptor beta chain was retrieved from a study of T cell changes during pregnancy in multiple sclerosis. This clone was found a few times. Germline loops: CDR1 SGHNT, CDR2 YENEEA. V shed 1 base and J shed 1 base, with 4 bases lying between them. The CDR3 is 13 amino acids. Method: immunoSEQ multiplex PCR; TCRdb's copy keeps in-frame clones and lacks some. The table lists about 110,000 clones, about 90% of them singletons. The gene calls are TRBV11-3 and TRBJ1-1, with D hard to call. The receptor comes from a female donor with multiple sclerosis, enrolled in a pregnancy study. The sample was peripheral blood, taken before pregnancy. The CDR3 bases are TGTGCCAGCAGCTTAGGAGGGAACACTGAAGCTTTCTTT. Encoded protein: CASSLGGNTEAFF.